These 16 T cell receptor beta chains came from one sample sequenced in a study of glioma-infiltrating T cells after dendritic cell vaccination. The method was immunoSEQ multiplex PCR; TCRdb's version includes in-frame clones alone and lacks a portion of them. The table has around 83,000 clones, 85% seen once; the top ten hold more than 8%. Regarding time point: after dendritic cell vaccination, including at tumor progression/relapse. The material sequenced was blood, taken after dendritic cell vaccination. These receptors originate from a human donor with glioblastoma.

The genes are TRBV4-3 and TRBJ2-7; TRBD1 matches at 10 bases. The CDR3 is 16 amino acids. Germline CDR1 reads LGHNA; CDR2 reads YSLEER. Germline trimming cut 0 bases from V and 5 bases from J; bases unmatched to any gene: 7. For the CDR3, the DNA is TGCGCCAGCAGCCAAGAATGGGAGACAGGGGGCCACGAGCAGTACTTC. Protein sequence: CASSQEWETGGHEQYF.

V is TRBV5-4 and J is TRBJ2-3; D not resolved. There are 15 residues in the CDR3. The V end was cut by 0 bases, the J end by 1 base, with 9 bases between. The germline CDR1 and CDR2 sequences are SGHNT and YYREEE (reference sequence). This CDR3 reads CASSLVSDRTDTQYF. The CDR3 DNA follows: TGTGCCAGCAGCTTGGTGAGCGATCGCACAGATACGCAGTATTTT.

V and J are TRBV7-2 and TRBJ2-7, with D unresolved. The CDR3 consists of 14 residues. The germline gives CDR1 SGHTA, CDR2 FQGNSA. The V end was cut by 2 bases, the J end by 0 bases, with 8 bases between. CDR3: CASSLFLSSYEQYF. The CDR3 nucleotides read TGTGCCAGCAGCTTATTTCTTAGCTCCTACGAGCAGTACTTC. Looking up the rest from reference TRBV7-2 and TRBJ2-7 gives the full variable domain: GAGVSQSPSNKVTEKGKDVELRCDPISGHTALYWYRQSLGQGLEFLIYFQGNSAPDKSGLPSDRFSAERTGGSVSTLTIQRTQQEDSAVYLCASSLFLSSYEQYFGPGTRLTVT.

The chain links TRBV5-1 to TRBJ2-7; tentative D call: TRBD2 (6 bases). V lost 0 bases, J lost 3 bases, and 10 bases lay in between. This CDR3 contains 14 residues. CDR1 is SGHRS, CDR2 YFSETQ, per germline. The CDR3 region has the DNA TGCGCCAGCAGCTTGGTTCCGGGACTCTACGAGCAGTACTTC. Amino acid sequence: CASSLVPGLYEQYF.

The chain has TRBV5-8 and TRBJ1-2; D call uncertain. The CDR3 has 14 amino acids. Germline CDR1 reads SGHTS; CDR2 reads YDEGEE. V dropped 2 bases and J dropped 1 base, with 9 bases sitting between them. The CDR3 DNA is TGTGCCAGCAGCTTACAGATTTTTAACTATGGCTACACCTTC. This codes for CASSLQIFNYGYTF.

V gene TRBV13 combines with J gene TRBJ1-1, with a possible D match to TRBD1 (6 bases). The CDR3 is 15 residues long. Trimming left V 0 bases short and J 6 bases short, with 14 bases between. CDR1 is PRHDT and CDR2 is FYEKMQ in the germline V gene (reference sequence). Here the CDR3 DNA reads TGTGCCAGCAGCTTAGGGGGCAGGGGTCTGTCTGAAGCTTTCTTT. Protein product: CASSLGGRGLSEAFF.

This chain joins TRBV5-1 and TRBJ1-1; D is possibly TRBD1 (5 bases). Germline V gene sequence: CDR1 SGHRS, CDR2 YFSETQ. V was cut by 0 bases and J by 6 bases, with 12 bases left in between. CDR3 length: 14 residues. The DNA of the CDR3 is TGCGCCAGCAGCTTGGACTGGGGCGCCCCTGAAGCTTTCTTT. Protein product: CASSLDWGAPEAFF.

This chain connects TRBV5-5 to TRBJ2-2; TRBD1 is a possible D gene (6 bases). Germline lookup yields CDR1 SGHKS and CDR2 YYEKEE (reference sequence). The CDR3 covers 15 residues. V dropped 4 bases and J dropped 3 bases, with 13 bases sitting between them. The CDR3: CASSPGHTYTGELFF. The CDR3 bases are TGTGCCAGCAGCCCGGGACACACGTACACCGGGGAGCTGTTTTTT.

The V gene is TRBV11-2, the J gene TRBJ2-5; 8 nucleotides agree with TRBD1. CDR1 is SGHAT and CDR2 is FQNNGV in the germline V gene. The junction had 7 bases not matched to a gene; V was cut back by 5 bases and J by 5 bases. The CDR3 is 14 amino acids. CDR3 region: CASSAGQGGETQYF. The DNA of the CDR3 is TGTGCCAGCAGCGCCGGACAGGGCGGCGAGACCCAGTACTTC.

The V gene is TRBV29-1, the J gene TRBJ2-3; a possible D gene is TRBD2 (5 bases). Germline V gene sequence: CDR1 SQVTM, CDR2 ANQGSEA. V was cut by 7 bases and J by 2 bases, with 10 bases left in between. The CDR3 runs to 12 residues. CDR3 amino acids: CSGQDYTDTQYF. The CDR3 region has the DNA TGCAGCGGACAAGACTACACAGATACGCAGTATTTT.

The chain recombines TRBV5-1 with TRBJ1-1, with 12 bases aligning to TRBD1. Trimming at V came to 5 bases and at J to 3 bases, leaving 14 bases not matched to a gene. From germline, CDR1 is SGHRS and CDR2 YFSETQ. This CDR3 comprises 18 residues. The CDR3 region has the DNA TGCGCCAGCAGTGCCCCCGGGACAGGGGGCTCTTTTGACACTGAAGCTTTCTTT. The encoded protein is CASSAPGTGGSFDTEAFF.

This chain uses TRBV5-1 with TRBJ2-7; 11 nucleotides line up with TRBD1. The germline V gene encodes CDR1 SGHRS and CDR2 YFSETQ. The J segment lost 5 bases and the V segment lost 3 bases, leaving 7 bases of the junction unmatched. The length of the CDR3 is 15 residues. The CDR3 protein is CASSWGQGGPNEQYF. CDR3 bases: TGCGCCAGCAGCTGGGGACAGGGGGGTCCCAACGAGCAGTACTTC.

The count of this clone is one. The V gene is TRBV7-2, the J gene TRBJ2-1, with 9 nucleotides matching TRBD2. V trimming: 1 base; J trimming: 11 bases; junction bases outside the gene matches: 9. CDR3 length equals 15 residues. Germline-derived CDR1 and CDR2 are SGHTA and FQGNSA. CDR3 protein: CASSLVVASGEKQFF. The CDR3 DNA follows: TGTGCCAGCAGCTTAGTAGTGGCTAGCGGGGAGAAGCAGTTCTTC.

The chain joins TRBV11-1 to TRBJ1-1, with 7 bases lining up with TRBD1. The ends lost 5 bases at V and 1 base at J; junction bases unmatched: 7. The CDR3 runs to 15 residues. CDR1 is SGHAT and CDR2 is FQDESV in the germline V gene (reference sequence). The CDR3 is CASSGWTGQNTEAFF. The CDR3 nucleotides read TGTGCCAGCAGCGGTTGGACAGGACAGAACACTGAAGCTTTCTTT.

The chain carries TRBV28 and TRBJ1-2; D not resolved. V lost 6 bases, J lost 3 bases, and 17 bases lay in between. The CDR3 extends over 15 amino acids. The germline V gene encodes CDR1 MDHEN and CDR2 SYDVKM. The CDR3 region is CASRSQNPGDYGYTF. The CDR3 DNA reads as TGTGCCAGCAGATCCCAGAACCCAGGTGACTATGGCTACACCTTC.

This clone appeared a single time. The CDR3 protein is CASSEGDLRQPQHF. In nucleotides, the CDR3 is TGTGCCAGCAGCGAGGGGGATTTGAGGCAGCCCCAGCATTTT. This chain links TRBV9 with TRBJ1-5; tentative D call: TRBD1 (6 bases). Germline CDR1 is SGDLS and CDR2 is YYNGEE. V dropped 3 bases and J dropped 7 bases, with 14 bases sitting between them. CDR3 length: 14 amino acids.